The T cell receptor (beta chain) described here comes from a study of human T cells and chemical hapten exposure. In the library, unique molecular identifiers were attached to individual cDNA molecules. TCRdb itself ran the RACE reads through MiXCR, one entry per CDR3 protein. The sample contains more than 55,000 distinct CDR3 sequences, more than 8% of which appear only once. This clonotype has only a few counts. Germline V gene data show CDR1 as SGHVS and CDR2 as FQNEAQ. Trimming left V 1 base short and J 5 bases short, with 18 bases between. The CDR3 consists of 17 residues. Sample time point: patch test 1, 2 weeks after DPC sensitization. The treatment is: therapeutic diphenylcyclopropenone sensitization with weekly scalp DPC.

The chain uses TRBV7-8 and TRBJ2-1; weak D call: TRBD2 (5 bases). Sequenced material: whole blood, taken in connection with sensitization to the hapten diphenylcyclopropenone (DPC). The TCR comes from a woman aged 40 to 55 with alopecia areata. Some clones in this sample may be carry-over from other donors' samples. Here the CDR3 DNA reads TGTGCCAGCAGCTTAGGTTGGAGCGGACGGATCAACAATGAGCAGTTCTTC. Translating it yields CASSLGWSGRINNEQFF.